This is a list of T cell receptor beta chains from one sample in a study of CD8+ T cells in alopecia areata. This table comes from immunoSEQ multiplex PCR, and its TCRdb copy is limited to in-frame clones, with some not included. The profile covers around 35,000 clones, with 55% appearing a single time and around two fifths taken by the ten largest. The sequenced material came from NKG2D-high CD8+ T cells sorted from blood. The receptor source for this set is a human donor with alopecia areata. Both conserved end residues are part of each CDR3. The order of the fields is clone size, D gene, J gene, V gene, CDR3 DNA, CDR3 protein. The D gene is left open where the match is weak. For some rows the clone size is stated as once, few or many, or as a class when expanded; others skip it.

-	TRBD1	TRBJ2-7	TRBV9	TGTGCCAGCGGCGGACAGGGCTGGGAGCAGTACTTC	CASGGQGWEQYF
few	TRBD2	TRBJ2-1	TRBV7-9	TGTGCCAGCTTAAGCGGGGGATCCCCCTACAATGAGCAGTTCTTC	CASLSGGSPYNEQFF
-	TRBD1	TRBJ1-6	TRBV25-1	TGTGCCAGCAGTTGGGACAGGGATAATTCACCCCTCCACTTT	CASSWDRDNSPLHF
-	-	TRBJ2-7	TRBV4-3	TGCGCCAGCAGCCAAGAACTTGGGACCCTCTCCTACGAGCAGTACTTC	CASSQELGTLSYEQYF
-	TRBD1	TRBJ2-1	TRBV9	TGTGCCAGCAGCTTTTCCGGGACAGGGGGGCCCAATGAGCAGTTCTTC	CASSFSGTGGPNEQFF
-	TRBD1	TRBJ2-7	TRBV4-3	TGCGCCAGCAGCCAAGGCGTCAGGGGGCGTGGATCCTACGAGCAGTACTTC	CASSQGVRGRGSYEQYF
-	-	TRBJ1-2	TRBV6-4	TGTGCCAGCAGTGCCGTCGACAGAAAGTATGGCTACACCTTC	CASSAVDRKYGYTF
-	-	TRBJ1-2	TRBV29-1	TGCAGCGTTCCTACAACCAACTATGGCTACACCTTC	CSVPTTNYGYTF
few	-	TRBJ2-1	TRBV28	TGTGCCAGCAGTTTTTACAATGAGCAGTTCTTC	CASSFYNEQFF
few	-	TRBJ1-2	TRBV2	TGTGCCAGCAGGGCCGACAGGCGAGCTAACTATGGCTACACCTTC	CASRADRRANYGYTF
-	-	TRBJ2-1	TRBV25-1	TGTGCCAGCAGACTAGCTAAGAATGAGCAGTTCTTC	CASRLAKNEQFF
-	TRBD1	TRBJ1-1	TRBV6-5	TGTGCCAGCAGCGGGACAGGGGGCCATGAAGCTTTCTTT	CASSGTGGHEAFF
few	-	TRBJ2-1	TRBV27	TGTGCCAGCAGTTTACAGGGGAATGAGCAGTTCTTC	CASSLQGNEQFF
-	-	TRBJ2-7	TRBV19	TGTGCCTCAGGAGGCGTTTACGAGCAGTACTTC	CASGGVYEQYF
-	TRBD1	TRBJ2-1	TRBV4-3	TGCGCCAGCAGCCAAGACAGGGGGCTTTACAATGAGCAGTTCTTC	CASSQDRGLYNEQFF
once	-	TRBJ2-7	TRBV9	TGTGCCAGCAGCGTAGGTGTGGTCCACGAGCAGTACTTC	CASSVGVVHEQYF
-	TRBD2	TRBJ2-3	TRBV7-9	TGTGCCAGCAGCTTAGCCGGACTAGCCTACACAGATACGCAGTATTTT	CASSLAGLAYTDTQYF
-	-	TRBJ2-5	TRBV29-1	TGCAGCGTTGTGTTCCGGGACCGCGTACAAGAGACCCAGTACTTC	CSVVFRDRVQETQYF
-	-	TRBJ1-2	TRBV5-4	TGTGCCAGCAGCTTTCTTGACACGCGAACCTATGGCTACACCTTC	CASSFLDTRTYGYTF
-	-	TRBJ2-1	TRBV28	TGTGCCAGCAGTTGGGGCAGGGCCCACAATGAGCAGTTCTTC	CASSWGRAHNEQFF
few	TRBD1	TRBJ2-7	TRBV7-8	TGTGCCAGCAGCCAGGACAGGAATACTGGCTACGAGCAGTACTTC	CASSQDRNTGYEQYF
medium-sized	TRBD2	TRBJ2-5	TRBV7-8	TGTGCCAGCAGCTTAGGCTTCGGGACTAGCGTTTACGAGACCCAGTACTTC	CASSLGFGTSVYETQYF
few	TRBD1	TRBJ2-7	TRBV29-1	TGCAGCGCTCGGGACAGTACCTACGAGCAGTACTTC	CSARDSTYEQYF
few	-	TRBJ2-7	TRBV7-2	TGTGCCAGCAGCCCCCAGGGTCGCGAGCAGTACTTC	CASSPQGREQYF
-	TRBD1	TRBJ2-7	TRBV9	TGTGCCAGCAGCATACGACAGGGGGACGAGCAGTACTTC	CASSIRQGDEQYF
-	-	TRBJ2-7	TRBV5-6	TGTGCCAGCAGCTTGGCGGCTAGCAATATAGACGAGCAGTACTTC	CASSLAASNIDEQYF
-	TRBD1	TRBJ1-2	TRBV4-1	TGCGCCAGCAGCCAAGCAGGACAGGGAGGGTATGGCTACACCTTC	CASSQAGQGGYGYTF
medium-sized	-	TRBJ1-1	TRBV9	TGTGCCAGCAGCGTAGGTACAGGATCGAACACTGAAGCTTTCTTT	CASSVGTGSNTEAFF
-	-	TRBJ1-5	TRBV19	TGTGCCAGTCTTGAAAGGGCAGATTTCTTTCCTAGCAATCAGCCCCAGCATTTT	CASLERADFFPSNQPQHF
-	TRBD1	TRBJ2-7	TRBV13	TGTGCCAGCAGCGGACAGGGGGCCCACGAGCAGTACTTC	CASSGQGAHEQYF
-	-	TRBJ2-1	TRBV6-5	TGTGCCAGCAGTTACCCGTACAATGAGCAGTTCTTC	CASSYPYNEQFF
once	TRBD1	TRBJ2-7	TRBV11-2	TGTGCCAGCAGCCACTTTACCGGGACAGAGTACGAGCAGTACTTC	CASSHFTGTEYEQYF
few	-	TRBJ2-7	TRBV29-1	TGCAGCGTTGGGACGGCCGGTCCCTACGAGCAGTACTTC	CSVGTAGPYEQYF
-	TRBD2	TRBJ2-2	TRBV25-1	TGTGCCAGTCGATTAGCGGGAGGAACCGGGGAGCTGTTTTTT	CASRLAGGTGELFF
-	-	TRBJ2-1	TRBV5-4	TGTGCCAGCAGCTCAGCGGGCAATGAGCAGTTCTTC	CASSSAGNEQFF
few	-	TRBJ2-1	TRBV11-3	TGTGCCAGCAGCTCATGGGCAGGGGGGGAGTTCTTC	CASSSWAGGEFF
-	TRBD2	TRBJ2-3	TRBV9	TGTGCCAGCAGTGATCGGACTAGCGGGGGGCAAACAGATACGCAGTATTTT	CASSDRTSGGQTDTQYF
few	-	TRBJ2-7	TRBV7-2	TGTGCCAGCAGCTTAGGTTTCGACGAGCAGTACTTC	CASSLGFDEQYF
-	-	TRBJ2-7	TRBV7-9	TGTGCCAGCAGCTTCTCTGGACGGACCTACGAGCAGTACTTC	CASSFSGRTYEQYF
-	-	TRBJ1-6	TRBV7-2	TGTGCCAGCAGCCCGAGAGGATCGGCAGGGGATTCACCCCTCCACTTT	CASSPRGSAGDSPLHF
-	-	TRBJ2-7	TRBV7-9	TGTGCCAGCAGTCCACCCTCGACTCCACTCTACGAGCAGTACTTC	CASSPPSTPLYEQYF
few	-	TRBJ1-3	TRBV7-8	TGTGCCAGCAGCTTAGGAGGGAGGAACACCATATATTTT	CASSLGGRNTIYF
-	-	TRBJ1-6	TRBV4-2	TGTGCCAGCAGCCAGGTCCCGGGACCGGCGGATTCACCCCTCCACTTT	CASSQVPGPADSPLHF
-	TRBD2	TRBJ2-2	TRBV5-1	TGCGCCAGCAGCTTGGGACTAGCGGAGAACACCGGGGAGCTGTTTTTT	CASSLGLAENTGELFF
-	-	TRBJ2-5	TRBV9	TGTGCCAGCAGCGTAGACCCGGACGGTTCAGGAGAGACCCAGTACTTC	CASSVDPDGSGETQYF
-	TRBD1	TRBJ2-1	TRBV9	TGTGCCAGCAGCGTAGGTTGGACAGGGAACAATGAGCAGTTCTTC	CASSVGWTGNNEQFF
few	-	TRBJ2-1	TRBV9	TGTGCCAGCAGCGTGCGGGACTACAATGAGCAGTTCTTC	CASSVRDYNEQFF
-	-	TRBJ2-2	TRBV4-1	TGCGCCAGCAGCCCTAAAGTCGGGCCGAACACCGGGGAGCTGTTTTTT	CASSPKVGPNTGELFF
few	-	TRBJ2-1	TRBV28	TGTGCCAGCAGTTTGGGGGTCTACAATGAGCAGTTCTTC	CASSLGVYNEQFF
-	-	TRBJ1-1	TRBV29-1	TGCAGCGTTCCCCTTGGGCGAGCGGACACTGAAGCTTTCTTT	CSVPLGRADTEAFF
-	-	TRBJ2-7	TRBV4-3	TGCGCCAGCAGCCAAGATAAGGGGCAAGGGGACGAGCAGTACTTC	CASSQDKGQGDEQYF
-	TRBD2	TRBJ2-7	TRBV5-6	TGTGCCAGCAGCTGGGGGACTAGCACCTACGAGCAGTACTTC	CASSWGTSTYEQYF
-	-	TRBJ2-7	TRBV4-1	TGCGCCAGCAGCCAACTGCGGGACACTTCCTACGAGCAGTACTTC	CASSQLRDTSYEQYF
-	-	TRBJ1-2	TRBV29-1	TGCAGCGTTGAAGGGGCAGGGAAGGACGGCTACACCTTC	CSVEGAGKDGYTF
-	-	TRBJ2-2	TRBV7-3	TGTGCCAGCAGCCTAGGCTCCGGGGAGCTGTTTTTT	CASSLGSGELFF
-	-	TRBJ2-2	TRBV14	TGTGCCAGCAGCCAAGATAGCCCCGGGGAGCTGTTTTTT	CASSQDSPGELFF
-	-	TRBJ2-7	TRBV9	TGTGCCAGCAGCGCCGGCGAGCTAGGGGCCCCCTACGAGCAGTACTTC	CASSAGELGAPYEQYF
once	TRBD1	TRBJ2-5	TRBV7-9	TGTGCCAGCAGCTCGTGGACAGGGGCGAAAGAAGAGACCCAGTACTTC	CASSSWTGAKEETQYF
-	-	TRBJ1-5	TRBV6-6	TGTGCCAGCAGTTACTCTGCGGAGCATCAGCCCCAGCATTTT	CASSYSAEHQPQHF
once	TRBD1	TRBJ2-7	TRBV4-3	TGCGCCAGCAGCCAAGAATACTGGGACAGTCCCCCCTACGAGCAGTACTTC	CASSQEYWDSPPYEQYF